This T cell receptor beta chain emerged from a study of T cell repertoires in breast cancer (dated by TCRdb to about 2016). The study in broad terms: The study profiled tumors, lymph nodes and peripheral blood lymphocytes from breast cancer patients, plus peripheral blood from healthy control donors. Tumors and tumor-involved lymph nodes were minced and digested with Liberase and DNase, then filtered through 70-um and 40-um filters. Nine healthy donors, of an age range similar to that of the patients, were included as controls. The study reasoned that TCRs shared between breast cancer patients would target shared antigens, given breast cancer's low mutational burden and rare common mutations. On average, about 500,000 sequences per sample and about 10 reads per input cell were obtained by sequencing. Most of the roughly 22 patient tumors analyzed for shared TCRs were ER+/PR+. Tumor-free lymph nodes were processed with no enzymatic digestion, and blood samples were separated using Ficoll.

CDR1 and CDR2 were assigned from the germline V gene as SNHLY and FYNNEI. Compared with germline, V lacks 8 bases and J lacks 6 bases; bases without a gene match: 9. From cysteine to phenylalanine, the CDR3 is 14 amino acids long. Only the CDR3 part of the read is kept: 42 bases, read in frame from the first base. The method behind the library was emulsion pairing. Unpaired genes were suppressed by a second nested PCR with blocking oligos, after which a third nested PCR added Illumina adaptors and barcodes. Each master mix for emulsion RT-PCR held roughly 5,000-280,000 T cells along with C-region, Stepout and V-region primers. The emulsions were generated using the Micellula Emulsion and Purification Kit, and the RT-PCR was run with Qiagen OneStep RT-PCR reagents. Pooled libraries were sequenced on an Illumina MiSeq with paired-end 2 x 250 reads. In the source study's methods: Read pairs were joined in Galaxy and clipped at the engineered overlap into separate alpha and beta files; unclipped reads were discarded. Alpha-beta pairs were assigned with CompleteTCR, a MiTCR-based pipeline that links chains sharing read cluster identifiers using an R script. TCR sequences observed only once, about 1-3.2%, were removed as potential sequencing errors. Through fastp at Q25 and MiXCR, TCRdb rebuilt clones from the public reads, retaining in-frame beta chains. Each CDR3 protein appears once, grouped with its most common genes and DNA. Clone size and V and J calls follow TCRdb, not the original study. The sample table holds roughly 40,000 distinct CDR3 sequences, of which 45% were seen once. The top ten hold 60% to 75% of the sample.

As for this clonotype: What this receptor recognizes is not known. Per-nucleotide qualities are absent, and no much larger clonotype sits a single base away.

On the study overall, not on this receptor specifically: Shared TCRs showed TRBV7 predominance, possibly reflecting tumor recognition or mispriming bias from eight TRBV7 primers. Genuine antitumor clones may have been missed because singleton TCRs were discarded and only part of each tumor was sampled. Shared TCRs were encoded by various nucleotide sequences, which suggests selection and expansion based on antigen. Compared with tumor-free nodes, tumor-involved sentinel lymph nodes shared about fourfold more TCRs with matched tumor repertoires (around 8% versus 2.1%). Around 18 TCR pairs were shared across seven or more patient tumors and rarely found in control blood, suggesting possible tumor specificity. Because transcript abundance and primer differences skewed clone recovery, emulsion RT-PCR was regarded as qualitative rather than quantitative.

To analyze paired alpha-beta TCRs of CD8+ T cells, the study used an expanded emulsion RT-PCR method with primers covering all TCR V genes. Before emulsion RT-PCR, CD8+ T cells were isolated using a CD8 positive selection kit and then incubated overnight in roughly 9.3 IU/mL IL-2. The sample taken for sequencing was CD8+ T cells. This receptor was identified in a pool of human donors with breast cancer or a healthy control (not recorded which). The V gene is TRBV2 and the J gene is TRBJ1-4; the junction holds 7 bases that match TRBD1. CDR3 region: CASARQGLYEKLFF. The bases are TGTGCCAGCGCCAGACAGGGCCTGTATGAAAAACTGTTTTTT.